A selection of T cell receptor beta chains follows, all from one sample in a study of blood T cell repertoires in COVID-19. Method: immunoSEQ multiplex PCR; TCRdb's copy keeps in-frame clones and lacks some. The sample has 250,000 to 300,000 clones, approximately 88% seen once; the top ten hold approximately 1.5%. The specimen was PBMCs or T cells enriched from blood (not recorded which). These receptors were collected from a woman in her thirties or forties who had recovered from COVID-19. Each CDR3 is given with its conserved first and last residue. A D gene is named only where the DNA matches it firmly. A clone size is listed for some rows: how often the clone was seen (once, few, many), or a class if it is expanded.

D: TRBD1; V: TRBV5-1; size: -; J: TRBJ2-7; DNA: TGCGCCAGCACTAACTCGGGACAGGGGGGCTACGAGCAGTACTTC; CDR3: CASTNSGQGGYEQYF
D: -; V: TRBV6-2/TRBV6-3; size: -; J: TRBJ2-5; DNA: TGTGCCAGCAGCCGCGCGGACTCAGAGAACCAAGAGACCCAGTACTTC; CDR3: CASSRADSENQETQYF
D: TRBD1; V: TRBV3-1/TRBV3-2; size: -; J: TRBJ1-2; DNA: TGTGCCAGCGGACCGGGACAGGGAGTTTATGGCTACACCTTC; CDR3: CASGPGQGVYGYTF
D: -; V: TRBV5-4; size: -; J: TRBJ2-5; DNA: TGTGCCAGCAGCCGTGGGGGCTCTTCAGGTCAAGAGACCCAGTACTTC; CDR3: CASSRGGSSGQETQYF
D: -; V: TRBV19; size: -; J: TRBJ1-2; DNA: TGTGCCAGTAGTATTGTCTTGGGGCGCGGCTATGGCTACACCTTC; CDR3: CASSIVLGRGYGYTF
D: TRBD2; V: TRBV5-4; size: -; J: TRBJ2-3; DNA: TGTGCCAGCAGCTTGGAACTAGCGGGCACAGATACGCAGTATTTT; CDR3: CASSLELAGTDTQYF
D: TRBD1; V: TRBV5-6; size: -; J: TRBJ2-7; DNA: TGTGCCAGCGCACGGGACAGGGACTACGAGCAGTACTTC; CDR3: CASARDRDYEQYF
D: -; V: TRBV4-1; size: -; J: TRBJ2-3; DNA: TGCGCCAGCAGCCAAGTGATCAGAATACCTAGCACAGATACGCAGTATTTT; CDR3: CASSQVIRIPSTDTQYF
D: -; V: TRBV7-2; size: -; J: TRBJ1-5; DNA: TGTGCCAGCAGCTTGGGCCAGGGGCGTTTGGGTCAGCCCCAGCATTTT; CDR3: CASSLGQGRLGQPQHF
D: -; V: TRBV5-4; size: -; J: TRBJ2-7; DNA: TGTGCCAGCAGCGTAGGCGGGGCCGCACAGGAACGATCGGGGGAGCAGTACTTC; CDR3: CASSVGGAAQERSGEQYF
D: -; V: TRBV19; size: once; J: TRBJ1-2; DNA: TGTGCCAGTAGTTTACAGGGTTCTGGTGGCTACACCTTC; CDR3: CASSLQGSGGYTF
D: -; V: TRBV5-1; size: -; J: TRBJ1-3; DNA: TGCGCCAGCAGCTCCGGAGGAGGGTCTGGAAACACCATATATTTT; CDR3: CASSSGGGSGNTIYF
D: TRBD1; V: TRBV6-5; size: few; J: TRBJ2-2; DNA: TGTGCCAGCTACAGGGGCACCGGGGAGCTGTTTTTT; CDR3: CASYRGTGELFF
D: TRBD1; V: TRBV6-5; size: once; J: TRBJ2-5; DNA: TGTGCCAGCAGTCCGGGACAGGGGGCACGGGAGACCCAGTACTTC; CDR3: CASSPGQGARETQYF
D: -; V: TRBV3-1/TRBV3-2; size: -; J: TRBJ1-2; DNA: TGTGCCAGCAGTGGTCGGACACTGACTAACTATGGCTACACCTTC; CDR3: CASSGRTLTNYGYTF
D: -; V: TRBV7-8; size: -; J: TRBJ2-7; DNA: TGTGCCAGCAGCCCAAGCGGGTATACCTACGAGCAGTACTTC; CDR3: CASSPSGYTYEQYF
D: TRBD1; V: TRBV6-2/TRBV6-3; size: -; J: TRBJ2-7; DNA: TGTGCCAGCAGCCGACAGGGGTTATACGAGCAGTACTTC; CDR3: CASSRQGLYEQYF
D: TRBD1; V: TRBV24-1; size: -; J: TRBJ2-3; DNA: TGTGCCACCAGTGATCAGGGGGACCACACAGATACGCAGTATTTT; CDR3: CATSDQGDHTDTQYF
D: -; V: TRBV5-4; size: -; J: TRBJ1-2; DNA: TGTGCCAGCAGCTTGCGGGGTCTCTATGGCTACACCTTC; CDR3: CASSLRGLYGYTF
D: -; V: TRBV30; size: few; J: TRBJ1-1; DNA: TGTGCCTGGAGATCGTGGGAGACTGAAGCTTTCTTT; CDR3: CAWRSWETEAFF
D: TRBD1; V: TRBV27; size: -; J: TRBJ1-5; DNA: TGTGCCAGCAGTTTATCTGCCGGGACAGGGGTCGGACAGCCCCAGCATTTT; CDR3: CASSLSAGTGVGQPQHF
D: -; V: TRBV4-2; size: -; J: TRBJ2-1; DNA: TGTGCCAGCACCCTGGAAGAGCTAGCCTCGGGTGAGCAGTTCTTC; CDR3: CASTLEELASGEQFF
D: -; V: TRBV7-9; size: -; J: TRBJ1-6; DNA: TGTGCCAGCAGCTGGGAGGGGAGTTCACCCCTCCACTTT; CDR3: CASSWEGSSPLHF